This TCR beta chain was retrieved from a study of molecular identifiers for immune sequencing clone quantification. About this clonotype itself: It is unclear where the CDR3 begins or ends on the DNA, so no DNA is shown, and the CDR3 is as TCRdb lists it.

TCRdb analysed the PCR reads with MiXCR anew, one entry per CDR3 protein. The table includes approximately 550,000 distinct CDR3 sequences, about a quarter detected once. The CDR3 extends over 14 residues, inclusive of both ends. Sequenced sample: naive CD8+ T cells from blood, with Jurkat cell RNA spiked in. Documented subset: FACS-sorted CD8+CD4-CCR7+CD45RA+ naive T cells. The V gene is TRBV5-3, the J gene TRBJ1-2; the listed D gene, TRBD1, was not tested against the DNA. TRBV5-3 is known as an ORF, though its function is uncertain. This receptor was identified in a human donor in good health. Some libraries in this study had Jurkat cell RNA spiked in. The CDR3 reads CASSVSGSNYGCTF.